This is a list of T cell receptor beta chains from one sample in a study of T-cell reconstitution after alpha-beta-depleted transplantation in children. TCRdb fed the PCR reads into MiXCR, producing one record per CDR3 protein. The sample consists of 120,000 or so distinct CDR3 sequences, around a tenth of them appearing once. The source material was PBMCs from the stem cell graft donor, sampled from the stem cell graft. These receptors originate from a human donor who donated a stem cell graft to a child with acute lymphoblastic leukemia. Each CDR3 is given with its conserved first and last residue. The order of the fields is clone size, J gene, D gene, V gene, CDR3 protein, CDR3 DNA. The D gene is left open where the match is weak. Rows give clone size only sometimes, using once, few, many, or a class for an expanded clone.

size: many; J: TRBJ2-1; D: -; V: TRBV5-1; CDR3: CASSAPGNLDNEQFF; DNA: TGCGCCAGCAGCGCACCGGGTAACCTTGACAATGAGCAGTTCTTC
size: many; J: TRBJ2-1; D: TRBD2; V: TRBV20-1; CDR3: CSARLAGDHSYNEQFF; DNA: TGCAGTGCTAGACTAGCGGGGGACCATTCCTACAATGAGCAGTTCTTC
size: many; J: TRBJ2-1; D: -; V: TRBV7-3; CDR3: CASSLALGSYNEQFF; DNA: TGTGCCAGCAGCTTAGCCCTAGGGTCCTACAATGAGCAGTTCTTC
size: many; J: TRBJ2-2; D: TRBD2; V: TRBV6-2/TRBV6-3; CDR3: CASSKSGGPGTGELFF; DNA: TGTGCCAGCAGTAAATCGGGGGGGCCCGGCACCGGGGAGCTGTTTTTT
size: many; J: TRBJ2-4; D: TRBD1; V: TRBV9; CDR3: CASSPGQGAKNIQYF; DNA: TGTGCCAGCAGCCCCGGACAGGGGGCCAAAAACATTCAGTACTTC
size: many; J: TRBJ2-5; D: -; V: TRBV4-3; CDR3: CASSQAPGPTAETQYF; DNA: TGCGCCAGCAGCCAAGCCCCGGGACCGACAGCGGAGACCCAGTACTTC
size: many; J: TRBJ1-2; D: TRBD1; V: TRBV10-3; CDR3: CAITPRGLLPVEGYTF; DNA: TGTGCCATCACCCCCAGGGGGCTACTACCCGTGGAGGGCTACACCTTC
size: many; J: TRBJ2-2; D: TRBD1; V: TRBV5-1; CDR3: CASSPDRGKTGELFF; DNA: TGCGCCAGCAGCCCGGACAGGGGGAAAACCGGGGAGCTGTTTTTT
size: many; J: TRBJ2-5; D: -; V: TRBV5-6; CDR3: CASSLGHPSVRETQYF; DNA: TGTGCCAGCAGCTTGGGACACCCTAGCGTGAGAGAGACCCAGTACTTC
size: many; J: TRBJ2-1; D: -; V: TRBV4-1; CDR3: CASSHVNEQFF; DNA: TGCGCCAGCAGCCACGTCAATGAGCAGTTCTTC
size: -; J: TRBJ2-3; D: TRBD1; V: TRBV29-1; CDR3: CSVPRTGHTDTQYF; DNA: TGCAGCGTCCCAAGGACAGGGCACACAGATACGCAGTATTTT
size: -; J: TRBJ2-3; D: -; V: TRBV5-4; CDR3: CASRLDRLGTDTQYF; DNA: TGTGCCAGCAGACTCGACAGATTAGGCACAGATACGCAGTATTTT
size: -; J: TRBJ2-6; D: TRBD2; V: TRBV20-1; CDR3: CCARDRGEASGANGLTF; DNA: TGCTGTGCTAGAGATCGGGGGGAGGCATCTGGGGCCAACGGCCTGACTTTC
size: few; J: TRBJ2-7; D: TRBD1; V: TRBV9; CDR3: CASSVGGDRPYEQYF; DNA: TGTGCCAGCAGCGTAGGAGGGGACAGGCCCTACGAGCAGTACTTC
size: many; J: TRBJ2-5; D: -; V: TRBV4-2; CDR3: CASSQEGLEETQYF; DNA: TGTGCCAGCAGCCAAGAAGGGCTAGAGGAGACCCAGTACTTC
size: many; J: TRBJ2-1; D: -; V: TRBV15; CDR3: CATSRDRTPDNEQFF; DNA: TGTGCCACCAGCAGAGATCGTACCCCCGACAATGAGCAGTTCTTC
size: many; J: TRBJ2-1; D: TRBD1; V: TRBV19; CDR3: CASSNRGQLNEQFF; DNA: TGTGCCAGTAGCAACAGGGGGCAGCTCAATGAGCAGTTCTTC
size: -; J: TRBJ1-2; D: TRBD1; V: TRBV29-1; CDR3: CSVLLGGADGYTF; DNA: TGCAGCGTCCTACTAGGGGGCGCCGATGGCTACACCTTC
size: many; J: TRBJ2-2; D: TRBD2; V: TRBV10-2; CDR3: CASSEPGLGREVLTGELFF; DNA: TGCGCCAGCAGTGAGCCCGGTCTCGGGCGGGAGGTCCTCACCGGGGAGCTGTTTTTT
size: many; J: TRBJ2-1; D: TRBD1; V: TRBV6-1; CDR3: CASSQPGQGLGEQFF; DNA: TGTGCCAGCAGCCAACCGGGACAGGGTTTAGGCGAGCAGTTCTTC
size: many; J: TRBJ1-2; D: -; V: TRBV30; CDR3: CAWSVNPPQHYTF; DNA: TGTGCCTGGAGTGTAAATCCCCCACAGCATTACACCTTC
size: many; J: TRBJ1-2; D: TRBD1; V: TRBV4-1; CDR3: CASSQAGTGRSYGYTF; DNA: TGCGCCAGCAGCCAAGCTGGGACAGGGAGGTCCTATGGCTACACCTTC
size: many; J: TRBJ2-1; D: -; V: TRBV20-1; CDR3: CSASADLRSYNEQFF; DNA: TGCAGTGCTAGTGCGGACCTACGCTCCTACAATGAGCAGTTCTTC
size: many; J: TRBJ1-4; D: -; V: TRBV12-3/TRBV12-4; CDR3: CASSLGIRGTNEKLFF; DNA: TGTGCCAGCAGTTTAGGGATCAGGGGCACTAATGAAAAACTGTTTTTT
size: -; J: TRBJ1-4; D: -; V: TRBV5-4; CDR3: CASHRGEELFF; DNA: TGTGCCAGCCACCGGGGGGAAGAACTGTTTTTT
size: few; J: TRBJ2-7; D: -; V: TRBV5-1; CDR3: CASSLAVGYEQYF; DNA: TGCGCCAGCAGCTTGGCCGTGGGCTACGAGCAGTACTTC
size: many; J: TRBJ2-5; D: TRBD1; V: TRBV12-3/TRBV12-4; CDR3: CASSTRRGPLQETQYF; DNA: TGTGCCAGCAGCACGCGAAGGGGGCCCCTTCAAGAGACCCAGTACTTC
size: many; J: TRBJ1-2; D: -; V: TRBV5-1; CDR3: CASSLGPPNYGYTF; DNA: TGCGCCAGCAGCTTGGGGCCACCTAACTATGGCTACACCTTC
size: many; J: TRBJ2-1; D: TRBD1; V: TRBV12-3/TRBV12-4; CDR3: CASSPGQGAGEQFF; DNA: TGTGCCAGCAGCCCTGGACAGGGGGCAGGTGAGCAGTTCTTC
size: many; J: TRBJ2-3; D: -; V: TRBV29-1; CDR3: CSVAGQGLSTDTQYF; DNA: TGCAGCGTTGCCGGCCAGGGCCTGAGCACAGATACGCAGTATTTT
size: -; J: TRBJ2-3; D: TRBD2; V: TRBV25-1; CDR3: CASSDPLAGGGTDTQYF; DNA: TGTGCCAGCAGTGACCCTCTAGCGGGAGGGGGCACAGATACGCAGTATTTT
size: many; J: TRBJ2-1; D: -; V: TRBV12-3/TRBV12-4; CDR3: CASSLSGSSYNEQFF; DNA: TGTGCCAGCAGTTTAAGTGGTAGCTCCTACAATGAGCAGTTCTTC
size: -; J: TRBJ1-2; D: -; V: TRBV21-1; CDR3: CAISTGDGYGYTF; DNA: TGTGCCATCAGCACTGGGGACGGCTATGGCTACACCTTC
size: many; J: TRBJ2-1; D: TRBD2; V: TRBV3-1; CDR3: CASSQGGLAGAPFYNEQFF; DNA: TGTGCCAGCAGCCAAGGGGGGCTAGCGGGGGCTCCCTTCTACAATGAGCAGTTCTTC
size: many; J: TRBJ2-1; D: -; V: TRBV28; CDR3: CASSRTQGTGYNEQFF; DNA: TGTGCCAGCAGCCGTACCCAAGGGACGGGCTACAATGAGCAGTTCTTC
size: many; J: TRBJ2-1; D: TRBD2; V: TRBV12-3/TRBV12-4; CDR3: CASRPRASGTDEQFF; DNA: TGTGCCAGCAGGCCCCGGGCTAGCGGGACCGATGAGCAGTTCTTC
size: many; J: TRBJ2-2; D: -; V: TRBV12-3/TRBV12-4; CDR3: CASRRTGPGELFF; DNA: TGTGCCAGCAGGCGAACAGGGCCCGGGGAGCTGTTTTTT
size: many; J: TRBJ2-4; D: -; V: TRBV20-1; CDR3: CSAVDRTRAKNIQYF; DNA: TGCAGTGCTGTCGACCGGACCCGGGCCAAAAACATTCAGTACTTC
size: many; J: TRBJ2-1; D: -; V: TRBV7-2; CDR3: CASSLNLRGGNEQFF; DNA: TGTGCCAGCAGCCTCAACCTGAGGGGGGGAAATGAGCAGTTCTTC
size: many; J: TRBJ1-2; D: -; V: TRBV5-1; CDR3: CASSPDIVGYGYTF; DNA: TGCGCCAGCAGCCCGGACATCGTAGGCTATGGCTACACCTTC
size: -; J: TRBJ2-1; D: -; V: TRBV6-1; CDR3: CASRGAGASYNEQFF; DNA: TGTGCCAGCAGGGGAGCGGGCGCGTCCTACAATGAGCAGTTCTTC
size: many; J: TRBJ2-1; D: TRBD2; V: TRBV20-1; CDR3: CSARTSGRASETYNEQFF; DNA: TGCAGTGCCAGGACTAGCGGGAGGGCCAGCGAGACCTACAATGAGCAGTTCTTC
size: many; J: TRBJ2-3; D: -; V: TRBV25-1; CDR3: CASSDSAGSTDTQYF; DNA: TGTGCCAGCAGTGATAGTGCGGGGAGCACAGATACGCAGTATTTT
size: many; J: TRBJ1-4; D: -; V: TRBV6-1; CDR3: CASSEWGGYNEKLFF; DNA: TGTGCCAGCAGTGAATGGGGGGGCTACAATGAAAAACTGTTTTTT
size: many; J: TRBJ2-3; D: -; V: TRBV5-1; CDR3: CASSLVRGRTDTQYF; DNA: TGCGCCAGCAGCTTAGTTCGCGGGCGCACAGATACGCAGTATTTT
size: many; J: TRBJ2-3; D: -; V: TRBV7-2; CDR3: CASSSTRGGLKDTQYF; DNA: TGTGCCAGCAGCTCTACAAGGGGGGGCCTGAAAGATACGCAGTATTTT
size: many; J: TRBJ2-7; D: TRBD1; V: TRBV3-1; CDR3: CASRQGAAIEQYF; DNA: TGTGCCAGCAGACAGGGGGCAGCCATCGAGCAGTACTTC
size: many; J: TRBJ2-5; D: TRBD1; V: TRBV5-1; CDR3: CASSLVGQGEETQYF; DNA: TGCGCCAGCAGCTTGGTTGGACAGGGTGAAGAGACCCAGTACTTC
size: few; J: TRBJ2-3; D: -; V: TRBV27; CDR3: CASSPSSGTYSTDTQYF; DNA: TGTGCCAGCAGTCCCAGCTCCGGGACGTATAGCACAGATACGCAGTATTTT
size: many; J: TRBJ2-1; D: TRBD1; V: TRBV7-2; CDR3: CASSLKGQGAGEQFF; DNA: TGTGCCAGCAGCTTAAAAGGACAGGGCGCGGGTGAGCAGTTCTTC
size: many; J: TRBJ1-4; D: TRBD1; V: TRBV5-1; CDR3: CASSGGPRDRNEKLFF; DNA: TGCGCCAGCAGCGGCGGTCCCCGGGACAGGAATGAAAAACTGTTTTTT
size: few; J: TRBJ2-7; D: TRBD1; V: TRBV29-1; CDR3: CSGTGTGGGEQYF; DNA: TGCAGCGGTACCGGGACAGGGGGAGGAGAGCAGTACTTC
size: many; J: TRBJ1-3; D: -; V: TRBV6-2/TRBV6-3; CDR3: CASSDLPYSGNTIYF; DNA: TGTGCCAGCAGTGACTTGCCGTACTCTGGAAACACCATATATTTT